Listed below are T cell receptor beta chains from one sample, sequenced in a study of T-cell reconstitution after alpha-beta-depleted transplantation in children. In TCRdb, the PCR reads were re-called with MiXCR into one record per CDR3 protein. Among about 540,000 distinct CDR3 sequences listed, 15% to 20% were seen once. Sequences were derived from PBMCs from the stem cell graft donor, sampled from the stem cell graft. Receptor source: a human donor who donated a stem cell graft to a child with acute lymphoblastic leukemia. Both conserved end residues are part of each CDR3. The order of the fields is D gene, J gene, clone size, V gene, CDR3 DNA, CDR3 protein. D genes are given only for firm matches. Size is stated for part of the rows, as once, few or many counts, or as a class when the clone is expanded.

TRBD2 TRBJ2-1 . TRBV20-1 TGCAGTGCGGAAACCGGGACTAGCGAGTCTCAGGTCTTC CSAETGTSESQVF
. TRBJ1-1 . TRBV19 TGTGCCAGCCTCGGGACCGCGGGCACTGAAGCTTTCTTT CASLGTAGTEAFF
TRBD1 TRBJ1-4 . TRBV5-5 TGTGCCAGCAGCACGGGGACAGGAGTTGAAGGTGAAAAACTGTTTTTT CASSTGTGVEGEKLFF
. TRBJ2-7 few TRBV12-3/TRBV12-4 TGTGCCAGCAGTGCCCCAGGGTTCTACGAGCAGTACTTC CASSAPGFYEQYF
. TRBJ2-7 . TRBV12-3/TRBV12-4 TGTGCCAGCAGTTTAAGCGGCCCCGAGCAGTACTTC CASSLSGPEQYF
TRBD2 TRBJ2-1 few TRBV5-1 TGCGCCAGCAGCTTGGAACTAGCGGGGTACAGCTCCTACAATGAGCAGTTCTTC CASSLELAGYSSYNEQFF
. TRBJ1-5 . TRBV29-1 TGCAGCGTTGTCACGCCGGATCAGCCCCAGCATTTT CSVVTPDQPQHF
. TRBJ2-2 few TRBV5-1 TGCGCCAGCAGCTTGCTTAGCGGCCCGAACACCGGGGAGCTGTTTTTT CASSLLSGPNTGELFF
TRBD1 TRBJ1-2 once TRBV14 TGTGCCAGCAGCCAAGACTACGGGACAGGGAACGGCTACACCTTC CASSQDYGTGNGYTF
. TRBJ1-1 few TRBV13 TGTGCCAGCAGCCAGGCAGGGTTTGGAGCTTTCTTT CASSQAGFGAFF
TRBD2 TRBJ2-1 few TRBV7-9 TGTGCCAGCAGCTTAGGCGCGCGGACTAGAAACAATGAGCAGTTCTTC CASSLGARTRNNEQFF
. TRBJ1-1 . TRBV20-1 TGCAGCCCCGTTATGGGGAGCCCCACTGAAGCTTTCTTT CSPVMGSPTEAFF
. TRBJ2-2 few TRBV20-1 TGCAGTGCTACCGTACAGGAGGGAAACACCGGGGAGCTGTTTTTT CSATVQEGNTGELFF
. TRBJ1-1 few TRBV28 TGTGCCAGCAGCCTGACGGACAGCCCTGAAGCTTTCTTT CASSLTDSPEAFF
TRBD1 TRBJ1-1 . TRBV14 TGTGCCAGCAGCCAAGAAGACCCTACAGGGGCCGGTATTGGAGCTTTCTTT CASSQEDPTGAGIGAFF
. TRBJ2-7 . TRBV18 TGTGCCAGCTCACCCTTCCGGGCAAACGAGCAGTACTTC CASSPFRANEQYF
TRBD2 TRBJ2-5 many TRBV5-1 TGCGCCAGCAGCTTGGGTTCTAGCGGGGAAGAGACCCAGTACTTC CASSLGSSGEETQYF
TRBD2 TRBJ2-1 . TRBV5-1 TGCGCCAGCAGCTCGTACGGGGGGAATGAGCAGTTCTTC CASSSYGGNEQFF
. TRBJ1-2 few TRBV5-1 TGCGCCAGCAGCTTGGTTGGGGACTATGGCTACACCTTC CASSLVGDYGYTF
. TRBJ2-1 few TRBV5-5 TGTGCCAGCAGTTCTCTAGGGATAGAGCAGTTCTTC CASSSLGIEQFF
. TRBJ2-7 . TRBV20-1 TGCAGTGCTAGGATCAGAGCCTACGAGCAGTACTTC CSARIRAYEQYF
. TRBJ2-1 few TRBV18 TGTGCCAGCTCACCATTTGATGGTCGCTCCTACAATGAGCAGTTCTTC CASSPFDGRSYNEQFF
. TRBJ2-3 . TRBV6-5 TGTGCCAGCAGTTACTCCGGACCGCAGACAGATACGCAGTATTTT CASSYSGPQTDTQYF
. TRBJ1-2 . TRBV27 TGTGCCAGCAGACACCAATCGACAGAATATGGCTACACCTTC CASRHQSTEYGYTF
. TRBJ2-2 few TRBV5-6 TGTGCCAGCAGCTGGCCCCCCGGGGAGCTGTTTTTT CASSWPPGELFF
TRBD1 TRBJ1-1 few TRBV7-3 TGTGCCAGCAGCTTATATTCAGGGGGCAGCACTGAAGCTTTCTTT CASSLYSGGSTEAFF
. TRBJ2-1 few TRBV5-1 TGCGCCAGCACTCGCGACGGCTATAACTACAATGAGCAGTTCTTC CASTRDGYNYNEQFF
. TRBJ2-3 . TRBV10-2 TGCGCCAGCAGTGCGAGGGGAGATACGCAGTATTTT CASSARGDTQYF
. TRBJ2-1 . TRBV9 TGTGCCAGCAGCGTAGCAAACGGCGGACGACGCTACAATGAGCAGTTCTTC CASSVANGGRRYNEQFF